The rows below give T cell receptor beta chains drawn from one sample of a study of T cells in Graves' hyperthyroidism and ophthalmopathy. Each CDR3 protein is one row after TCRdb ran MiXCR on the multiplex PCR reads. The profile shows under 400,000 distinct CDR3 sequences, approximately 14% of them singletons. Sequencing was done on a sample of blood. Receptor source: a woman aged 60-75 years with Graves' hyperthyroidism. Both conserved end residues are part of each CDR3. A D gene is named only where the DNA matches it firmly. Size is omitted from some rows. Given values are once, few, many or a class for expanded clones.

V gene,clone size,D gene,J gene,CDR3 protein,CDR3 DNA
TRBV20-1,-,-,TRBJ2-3,CSASGLGGTTDTQYF,TGCAGTGCTTCCGGACTAGGGGGAACCACAGATACGCAGTATTTT
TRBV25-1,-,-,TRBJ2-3,CASSESRGVSDTQYF,TGTGCCAGCAGTGAATCTAGGGGCGTATCAGATACGCAGTATTTT
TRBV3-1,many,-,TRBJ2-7,CASSPTGYEQYF,TGTGCCAGCAGTCCGACAGGCTACGAGCAGTACTTC
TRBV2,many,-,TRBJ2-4,CASSDRSHIQYF,TGTGCCAGCAGTGACAGGTCCCACATTCAGTACTTC
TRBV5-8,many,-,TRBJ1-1,CASSYSRDEAFF,TGTGCCAGCAGCTACTCCCGGGATGAAGCTTTCTTT
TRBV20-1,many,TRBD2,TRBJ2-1,CSARDQGGGLLAGNEQFF,TGCAGTGCTAGAGATCAGGGCGGGGGACTATTGGCGGGGAATGAGCAGTTCTTC
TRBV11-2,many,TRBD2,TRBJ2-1,CASSQTGGGDEQFF,TGTGCCAGCAGCCAGACCGGGGGGGGGGATGAGCAGTTCTTC
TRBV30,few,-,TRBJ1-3,CAWSYRRNTIYF,TGTGCCTGGAGTTACAGAAGAAACACCATATATTTT
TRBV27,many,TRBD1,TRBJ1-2,CASSLDRGLSYGYTF,TGTGCCAGCAGTTTAGACAGGGGGCTTTCCTATGGCTACACCTTC
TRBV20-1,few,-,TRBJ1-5,CSARDPAGSNQPQHF,TGCAGTGCTAGAGATCCGGCAGGTAGCAATCAGCCCCAGCATTTT
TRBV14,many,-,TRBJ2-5,CASSQVEQETQYF,TGTGCCAGCAGCCAAGTTGAACAAGAGACCCAGTACTTC
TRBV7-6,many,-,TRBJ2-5,CASSPRFGQQETQYF,TGTGCCAGCAGCCCTCGTTTCGGACAACAAGAGACCCAGTACTTC
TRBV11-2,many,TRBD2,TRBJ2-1,CASSSLLAGVQNEQFF,TGTGCCAGCAGCTCTCTACTAGCGGGAGTTCAAAATGAGCAGTTCTTC
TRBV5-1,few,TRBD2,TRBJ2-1,CASSVGQRDYNEQFF,TGCGCCAGCAGCGTTGGGCAGCGGGACTACAATGAGCAGTTCTTC
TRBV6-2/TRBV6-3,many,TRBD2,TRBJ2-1,CASSNTFRLAGAAYNEQFF,TGTGCCAGCAGTAACACTTTTCGCCTAGCGGGAGCGGCCTACAATGAGCAGTTCTTC
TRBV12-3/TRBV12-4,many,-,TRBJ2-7,CASSQGTYEQYF,TGTGCCAGTTCGCAGGGCACGTACGAGCAGTACTTC
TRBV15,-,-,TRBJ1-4,CATSRDFGSWIEKLFF,TGTGCCACCAGCAGAGATTTCGGATCGTGGATTGAAAAACTGTTTTTT
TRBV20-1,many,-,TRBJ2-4,CSATPDHSGSKNIQYF,TGCAGTGCTACCCCCGACCATTCAGGGTCCAAAAACATTCAGTACTTC
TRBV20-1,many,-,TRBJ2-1,CSATLAPEQFF,TGCAGTGCTACACTAGCCCCTGAGCAGTTCTTC
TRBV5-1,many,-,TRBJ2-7,CASSPGRGSGSYEQYF,TGCGCCAGCAGCCCCGGACGGGGGAGCGGCTCCTACGAGCAGTACTTC
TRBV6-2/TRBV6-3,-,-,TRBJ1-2,CASSARDNAQDGYTF,TGTGCCAGCAGCGCTCGGGACAACGCACAGGATGGCTACACCTTC
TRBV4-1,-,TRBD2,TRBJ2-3,CASSLGLAGELDTQYF,TGCGCCAGCAGCCTGGGACTAGCGGGAGAACTAGATACGCAGTATTTT
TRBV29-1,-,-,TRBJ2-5,CRRQRETQYF,TGCAGACGGCAGAGGGAGACCCAGTACTTC
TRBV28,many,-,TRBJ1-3,CASSLRSAYSGNTIYF,TGTGCCAGCAGTTTAAGATCGGCCTACTCTGGAAACACCATATATTTT
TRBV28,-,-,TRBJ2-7,CASSPVGASVAYEQYF,TGTGCCAGCAGTCCGGTGGGGGCTAGCGTTGCCTACGAGCAGTACTTC
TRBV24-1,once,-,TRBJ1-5,CATSDRGHGNQPQHF,TGTGCCACCAGTGACCGAGGGCACGGCAATCAGCCCCAGCATTTT
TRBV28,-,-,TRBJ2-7,CAGSAWGAGYEQYF,TGTGCCGGCAGCGCTTGGGGCGCTGGGTACGAGCAGTACTTC
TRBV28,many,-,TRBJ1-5,CASSTPQGNQPQHF,TGTGCCAGCAGTACCCCTCAGGGGAATCAGCCCCAGCATTTT
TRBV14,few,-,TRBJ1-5,CASSQVGVRNQPQHF,TGTGCCAGCAGCCAAGTAGGGGTTCGCAATCAGCCCCAGCATTTT
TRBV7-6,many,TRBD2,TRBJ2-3,CASSSLAGAVTDTQYF,TGTGCCAGCAGCTCTCTAGCGGGAGCCGTCACAGATACGCAGTATTTT